This T cell receptor beta chain was observed in a study of a mutant IDH1 vaccine in newly diagnosed glioma. This CDR3 has 15 amino acids. Trimming stripped 3 bases from V and 0 bases from J, with 9 bases between. CDR1 is WSHSY, CDR2 SAAADI, per germline. Notes on this clone: Its specificity is unknown.

Study-wide points: Changes in top peripheral clonotypes did not appear linked to pseudoprogression.

The sample's time point: week 11, during vaccination. Each vaccine dose was 300 ug of mutant IDH1 20-mer peptide, with topical imiquimod. The protocol was immunoSEQ multiplex PCR, while the TCRdb copy is restricted to in-frame clones and leaves out a portion. This sample has tens of thousands of clones, with around 80% found just once. The material sequenced was PBMCs, taken from a glioma patient whose treatment included an IDH1 peptide vaccine. The sequence derives from a man aged 45-65 years with glioma. This sequence joins TRBV10-2 and TRBJ2-1; D is ambiguous. CDR3 DNA sequence: TGCGCCAGCAGTGAAGTACGGAGCTCCTACAATGAGCAGTTCTTC. Translating gives CASSEVRSSYNEQFF.